The present T cell receptor beta chain was sequenced within a study of cytomegalovirus exposure and HLA in healthy donors. Germline trimming cut 1 base from V and 5 bases from J; bases unmatched to any gene: 21. Germline-derived CDR1 and CDR2 are LGHNA and YNFKEQ. The CDR3 totals 21 residues. Sequenced by immunoSEQ multiplex PCR; TCRdb stores in-frame clones only, minus some. The sample yields about 110,000 clones, approximately 94% seen once. This TCR came from a woman aged 18-29 years in good health and CMV-seronegative. The chain is built from TRBV4-2 and TRBJ2-3; 10 bases align to TRBD2. Input material: PBMCs. The CDR3 nucleotides are TGTGCCAGCAGCCAAGTCCGGGGCGGGGGTAAAGCGGGGGGGCCAAGAGATACGCAGTATTTT. Translating it yields CASSQVRGGGKAGGPRDTQYF.